A single sample gave rise to the 5 T cell receptor beta chains below, sequenced in a study of CD8+ T cells in alopecia areata. Once RNA had been extracted, it was reverse transcribed into cDNA to act as the sequencing template. Clones were read by immunoSEQ multiplex PCR, and TCRdb kept only the in-frame ones, dropping some. The sample gives tens of thousands of clones, roughly 51% of which show up once; around 6% is in the top ten. Sequenced: NKG2D-high CD8+ T cells sorted from blood. The receptors come from a human donor with alopecia areata.

This clone appeared a few times. This chain links TRBV14 with TRBJ1-1, with D possibly matching TRBD1 (6 bases). Trimming stripped 1 base from V and 4 bases from J, with 10 bases between. The CDR3 is 14 residues long. Per the germline V gene, CDR1 is SGHDN and CDR2 is FVKESK. The CDR3 region is CASSQGGQFTEAFF. The CDR3 DNA sequence: TGTGCCAGCAGCCAAGGAGGACAGTTCACTGAAGCTTTCTTT.

A few counts support this clone. The chain recombines TRBV28 with TRBJ2-4; unclear D gene. Trimming cost V 11 bases and J 1 base, with 12 bases left between them. The CDR3 covers 13 residues. Germline CDR1 MDHEN, CDR2 SYDVKM. CDR3: CAAARSAKNIQYF. The CDR3 nucleotides are TGTGCCGCGGCGCGATCGGCCAAAAACATTCAGTACTTC.

The chain is built from TRBV14 and TRBJ2-7; 10 positions agree with TRBD2. Per the germline V gene, CDR1 is SGHDN and CDR2 is FVKESK. The CDR3 sequence is 16 residues long. With V trimmed by 0 bases and J by 5 bases, 7 bases remained unmatched. The CDR3 here is CASSQDGLAGDHEQYF. CDR3 coding DNA: TGTGCCAGCAGCCAAGATGGGCTAGCGGGAGACCACGAGCAGTACTTC.

A single count supports this clone. The sample has other DNA sequences that encode this CDR3 too. The chain has TRBV5-6 and TRBJ2-7, with D unclear. The CDR3 has 11 amino acids. Deletions cut 1 base from V and 6 bases from J, with 5 bases between. The germline V gene has CDR1 SGHDT and CDR2 YYEEEE. This CDR3 is CASSLSVEQYF. The CDR3 DNA reads TGTGCCAGCAGCTTGAGTGTCGAGCAGTACTTC.

This clone is medium-sized. The gene calls are TRBV7-9 and TRBJ1-6; D unclear. Germline-derived CDR1 and CDR2 are SEHNR and FQNEAQ (reference sequence). V was cut by 5 bases and J by 9 bases, with 14 bases left in between. This CDR3 has 14 amino acids. CDR3 sequence: CASSPGVAGSPLHF. The CDR3 bases are TGTGCCAGCAGCCCGGGTGTTGCTGGTTCACCCCTCCACTTT. The variable domain in full, with the rest retrieved from reference TRBV7-9 and TRBJ1-6, is DTGVSQNPRHKITKRGQNVTFRCDPISEHNRLYWYRQTLGQGPEFLTYFQNEAQLEKSRLLSDRFSAERPKGSFSTLEIQRTEQGDSAMYLCASSPGVAGSPLHFGNGTRLTVT.